Sequencing of this TCR beta chain was carried out in a study of cytotoxic CD8 clonotypes in ibrutinib-treated CLL (dated by TCRdb to about 2021). At the level of the whole study: The cohort included roughly 15 treatment-naive and 11 to 12 relapsed/refractory patients; about 18 were IGHV unmutated. Responses were partial in roughly 25 patients and complete in 2; after median about 63 months follow-up, about 14 stayed in remission and 12 progressed. The response samples were drawn at a median of roughly twelve months into treatment, with a range of about 6 to 36 months. On average, each sample had roughly 250,000 productive templates and more than 85,000 productive rearrangements. Of the approximately 86 participants in the trial, about two dozen had longitudinal samples available. Cryopreserved peripheral blood mononuclear cells were obtained before treatment, at response, and at either sustained remission or disease progression. Patients were still on ibrutinib when every remission and progressive disease sample was collected.

The CDR3 spans 14 residues, from the cysteine through the phenylalanine. CDR3 DNA is the only sequence kept; it has 42 bases, read in frame from the first base. A remark on this clone: No cognate antigen has been identified for it. Base qualities are not recorded, but no much larger clone differs from it by a single base.

What the authors observed across the whole study: Public clonotypes were rare and either shrank or stayed stable during treatment, and the rise in clonality at ibrutinib response reflected expansion of private clonotypes. Sampling times were not matched between sustained-remission and progressing patients, and lymph node repertoires were not studied. At baseline, clonality was higher than in age-matched healthy donors and showed a strong correlation with circulating CD8+ T-cell counts. Clonality increased at ibrutinib response, stayed stable in sustained remission, and fell back toward baseline at progression.

A MiSeq instrument was used for deep resolution sequencing, which targeted depths ranging from 1 in 1 million up to 1 in 200,000 T cells, with coverage averaging 10x for each clonotype. TCR beta libraries were generated with the immunoSEQ hsTCRB Kit. The original methods were these. The data were analyzed with ImmunoSEQ Analyzer and ImmunoSEQ Data Assistant, and V, D and J gene assignments followed IMGT definitions. Clonality, which ranges from 0 to 1, was calculated as one minus the normalized Shannon entropy of productive rearrangement frequencies. Only overrepresented clonotypes making up at least 0.05% of the repertoire of each patient were included in the public clonotype analysis. About a dozen repertoires from age-matched healthy donors, obtained from immuneACCESS, served as clonality controls. TCRdb carries this immuneACCESS record with in-frame sequences only. Its versions omit some clonotypes, under half of them owing to an unresolved V gene in the studies checked, with the rest unexplained. V, J and clone size are those of that table, while D and trimming were read from the DNA. The sample table lists 110,000 to 150,000 clones, roughly 90% of them with a count of one. The ten largest clones add up to 11% of the sample.

This sample's time point label indicates: approximately twelve months on ibrutinib. For TCR beta library preparation, approximately 2 micrograms of genomic DNA were extracted from the cryopreserved PBMCs. Longitudinal blood samples from CLL patients on ibrutinib monotherapy were analyzed using high-throughput TCR beta sequencing. The patients took part in an open-label, single-center phase 2 trial of ibrutinib monotherapy. The sample here was PBMCs, taken after 12 months of ibrutinib treatment. This receptor was taken from a human donor with chronic lymphocytic leukemia. The rearrangement joined TRBV21-1 to TRBJ2-5; the D segment call TRBD2 is taken from the table without a DNA check. TRBV21-1 is a pseudogene locus. The encoded CDR3 is CASRPLGPKETQYF. The bases read TGTGCCAGCAGACCACTAGGGCCGAAAGAGACCCAGTACTTC.